This entry describes one T cell receptor beta chain. What it binds is unknown. This record comes from a study of shared clonotypes between healthy human individuals. The study, taken as a whole, reports: What naive subsets generally showed was a larger estimated richness than memory subsets showed.

Those who donated, Caucasian adults without exception, all lived in Nashville, Tennessee. Produced via immunoSEQ multiplex PCR; TCRdb's table is partial and in-frame only. The sample lists roughly 1,500,000 clones; around 98.5% were seen once. Sequences were obtained from naive CD4+ T cells sorted from blood. Regarding subset: CD45RA+ positively selected. The receptor comes from a man aged 30 to 39 in good health.

In DNA form, the CDR3 reads TGTGCCAGCAGCTTAAGCAACAGGTACGAGCAGTACTTC. This gives the protein CASSLSNRYEQYF. This chain uses TRBV7-9 with TRBJ2-7, with D tentatively TRBD1 (5 bases). Germline V gene sequence: CDR1 SEHNR, CDR2 FQNEAQ (reference sequence). This CDR3 spans 13 amino acids. Trimming removed 2 bases at V and 4 bases at J, with 9 bases between.